Included here is one T cell receptor (beta chain) sequence, with context. The data derive from a study of cytomegalovirus exposure and HLA in healthy donors. The length of the CDR3 is 16 residues. PCR used 60 Vbeta primers and 13 Jbeta primers. Sequenced by immunoSEQ multiplex PCR; TCRdb stores in-frame clones only, minus some. The data contain approximately 100,000 clones, over 75% of them singletons. The sample taken for sequencing was PBMCs. The receptor comes from a man aged 55 to 70 in good health and CMV-seronegative. The chain combines TRBV1 with TRBJ2-3; the D call of TRBD2 is as the table states it, not checked on the DNA. TRBV1 is given as a pseudogene. The CDR3 DNA reads TGCACCAGCAGCCAGAGGATTGGGCGGGACACAGATACGCAGTATTTT. Its translation: CTSSQRIGRDTDTQYF.